This TCR beta chain is from a study of blood T cells in healthy people across ages. This clonotype was counted only a few times. Primed by a sample-barcoded 5' primer and a J-beta primer mix, a second PCR proceeded for roughly 7 to 11 cycles. TCRdb fed the 5' RACE reads into MiXCR, producing one record per CDR3 protein. The sample carries 750,000 to 950,000 distinct CDR3 sequences, 20% to 30% recorded once. V lost 2 bases, J lost 3 bases, and 6 bases stayed unmatched. The germline V gene encodes CDR1 SGHDT and CDR2 YYEEEE. CDR3 size: 15 residues. This sample was also put to use in a study of T cells of mothers and their children.

The chain links TRBV5-6 to TRBJ1-1, with TRBD1 matching over 8 bases. Source material: blood. This receptor was taken from a boy aged 5-17 years in good health. The CDR3 region has the DNA TGTGCCAGCAGCTTCACAGGGGGTTCCGACACTGAAGCTTTCTTT. Residues: CASSFTGGSDTEAFF. The entire variable domain, with the rest obtained from reference TRBV5-6 and TRBJ1-1, is as follows: DAGVTQSPTHLIKTRGQQVTLRCSPKSGHDTVSWYQQALGQGPQFIFQYYEEEERQRGNFPDRFSGHQFPNYSSELNVNALLLGDSALYLCASSFTGGSDTEAFFGQGTRLTVV.